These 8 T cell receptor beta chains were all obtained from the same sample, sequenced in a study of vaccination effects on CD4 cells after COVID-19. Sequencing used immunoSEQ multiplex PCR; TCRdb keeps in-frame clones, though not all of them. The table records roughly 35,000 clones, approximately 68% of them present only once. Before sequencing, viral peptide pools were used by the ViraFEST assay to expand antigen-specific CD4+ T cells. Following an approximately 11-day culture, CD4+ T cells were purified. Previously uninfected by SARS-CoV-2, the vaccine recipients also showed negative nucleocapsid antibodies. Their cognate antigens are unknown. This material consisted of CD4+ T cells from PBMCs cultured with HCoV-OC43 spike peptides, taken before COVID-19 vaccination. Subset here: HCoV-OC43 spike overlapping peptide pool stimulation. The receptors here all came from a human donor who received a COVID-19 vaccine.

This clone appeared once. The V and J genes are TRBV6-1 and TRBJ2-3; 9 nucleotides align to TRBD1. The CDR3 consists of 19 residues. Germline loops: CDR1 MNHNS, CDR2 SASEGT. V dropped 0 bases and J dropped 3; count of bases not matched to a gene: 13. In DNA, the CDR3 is TGTGCCAGCAGTGAAGCGGCCTACGGGACAGGGATTTGGACAGATACGCAGTATTTT. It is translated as CASSEAAYGTGIWTDTQYF.

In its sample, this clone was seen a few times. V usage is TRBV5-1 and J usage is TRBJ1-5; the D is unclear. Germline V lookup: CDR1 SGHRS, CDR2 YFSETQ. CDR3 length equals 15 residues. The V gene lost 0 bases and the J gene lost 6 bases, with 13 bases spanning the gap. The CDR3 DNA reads TGCGCCAGCAGCTTGGATGGCGGGAAGCGTCAGCCCCAGCATTTT. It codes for CASSLDGGKRQPQHF.

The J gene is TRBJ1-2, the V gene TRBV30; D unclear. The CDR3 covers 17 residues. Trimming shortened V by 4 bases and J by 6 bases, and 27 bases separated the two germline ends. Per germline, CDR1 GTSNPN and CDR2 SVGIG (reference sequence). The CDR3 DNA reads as TGTGCCTGGATATTCCCCGGGTCGGGCAGAAGGGTAAATGGCTACACCTTC. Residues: CAWIFPGSGRRVNGYTF.

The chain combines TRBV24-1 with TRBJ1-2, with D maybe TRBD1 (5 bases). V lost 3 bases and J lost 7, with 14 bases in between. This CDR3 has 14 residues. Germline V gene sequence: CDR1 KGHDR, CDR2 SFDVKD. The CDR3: CATSDDQGFGGYTF. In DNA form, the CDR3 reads TGTGCCACCAGTGATGACCAGGGTTTCGGTGGCTACACCTTC.

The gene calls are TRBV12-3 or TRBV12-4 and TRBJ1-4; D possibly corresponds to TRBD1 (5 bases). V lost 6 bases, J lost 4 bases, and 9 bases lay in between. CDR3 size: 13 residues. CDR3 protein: CASSQGHNEKLFF. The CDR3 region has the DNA TGTGCCAGCAGCCAGGGTCATAATGAAAAACTGTTTTTT.

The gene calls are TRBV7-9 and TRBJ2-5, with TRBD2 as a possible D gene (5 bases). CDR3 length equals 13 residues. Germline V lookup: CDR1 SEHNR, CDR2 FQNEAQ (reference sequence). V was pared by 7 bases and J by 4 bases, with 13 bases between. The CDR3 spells CASNKRGIETQYF. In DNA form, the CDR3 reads TGTGCCAGCAACAAAAGAGGGATAGAGACCCAGTACTTC.

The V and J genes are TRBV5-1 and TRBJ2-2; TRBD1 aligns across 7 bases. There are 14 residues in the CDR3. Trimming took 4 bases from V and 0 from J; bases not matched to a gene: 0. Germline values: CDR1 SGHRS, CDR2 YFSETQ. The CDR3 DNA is TGCGCCAGCAGCGGGACAGCGAACACCGGGGAGCTGTTTTTT. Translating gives CASSGTANTGELFF.

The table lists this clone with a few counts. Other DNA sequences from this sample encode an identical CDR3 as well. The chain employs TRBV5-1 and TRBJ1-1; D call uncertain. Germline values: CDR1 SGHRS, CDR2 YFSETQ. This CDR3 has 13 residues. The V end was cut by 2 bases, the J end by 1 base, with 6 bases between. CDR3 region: CASSLEENTEAFF. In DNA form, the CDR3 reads TGCGCCAGCAGCTTAGAGGAGAACACTGAAGCTTTCTTT.